This TCR beta chain was sequenced during a study of resident and recirculating memory T cells in vitiligo. Study summary: Epidermis came from shave biopsies of lesional and nonlesional sites, plus PBMCs. The samples were homogenized without cell sorting before genomic DNA extraction.

V was cut by 2 bases and J by 2 bases, with 6 bases left in between. The CDR3 has 13 residues. Germline V lookup: CDR1 MNHEY, CDR2 SVGAGI. No vitiligo treatment was given during the prior three months. Libraries were prepared by immunoSEQ multiplex PCR; TCRdb keeps only in-frame clonotypes and omits some of them. This table holds 60,000 to 80,000 clones, more than 85% found once. The sample comprised blood. The sequence was collected from a male donor with vitiligo. This chain joins TRBV6-5 and TRBJ1-2, with unresolved D. The CDR3 reads CASSYDGNYGYTF. The CDR3 DNA follows: TGTGCCAGCAGTTACGACGGGAACTATGGCTACACCTTC.